These 16 T cell receptor beta chains came from one sample sequenced in a study of control samples from healthy donors and cancer patients (TCRdb year 2020). The library was generated by the immunoSEQ multiplex PCR assay. What TCRdb holds here is the immuneACCESS table cut down to in-frame rearrangements. Part of the clones is not present; checked against another copy, under half of the missing clones reflect an unresolved V gene, and the others are unexplained. The sample table records about 180,000 clones; almost 90% of these occur just once. Roughly 1.3% of the sample belongs to the ten largest clones. The sequenced material came from blood. These TCRs come from a woman between 45 and 60 years old in good health.

This chain joins TRBV5-1 and TRBJ1-1; the D gene is possibly TRBD1 (6 bases). V gave up 4 bases and J gave up 0 bases, with 10 bases separating them. CDR1 and CDR2 (germline): SGHRS, YFSETQ. The CDR3 runs 14 residues. CDR3 sequence reads: CASSPGDMNTEAFF. CDR3 DNA: TGCGCCAGCAGCCCCGGGGACATGAACACTGAAGCTTTCTTT.

The gene calls are TRBV19 and TRBJ1-4; D gene unclear. The germline gives CDR1 LNHDA, CDR2 SQIVND (reference sequence). This CDR3 has 13 residues. Deletions cut 6 bases from V and 3 bases from J, with 8 bases between. This CDR3 is CASRKVPNEKLFF. CDR3 coding DNA: TGTGCCAGTAGAAAGGTGCCTAATGAAAAACTGTTTTTT.

This clone appeared a few times. The V call is TRBV18, the J call TRBJ2-1, with TRBD1 as a possible D gene (6 bases). This CDR3 spans 14 amino acids. Trimming shortened V by 0 bases and J by 4 bases, and 7 bases separated the two germline ends. Per germline, CDR1 KGHSH and CDR2 LQKENI. CDR3 sequence: CASSPPQGYNEQFF. DNA for the CDR3: TGTGCCAGCTCACCACCGCAGGGGTACAATGAGCAGTTCTTC.

The rearrangement links TRBV2 to TRBJ1-4, with TRBD1 as a possible D gene (5 bases). Trimming removed 9 bases at V and 0 bases at J, with 11 bases between. This CDR3 is 14 amino acids long. CDR1 is SNHLY and CDR2 is FYNNEI in the germline V gene. CDR3 in amino acids: CARGRGSTNEKLFF. DNA for the CDR3: TGTGCCAGGGGGCGGGGATCAACTAATGAAAAACTGTTTTTT.

V is TRBV5-4 and J is TRBJ1-6; 9 bases are shared with TRBD1. Germline loops: CDR1 SGHNT, CDR2 YYREEE (reference sequence). The J segment lost 10 bases and the V segment lost 5 bases, leaving 4 bases of the junction unmatched. This CDR3 contains 13 residues. For the CDR3, the DNA is TGTGCCAGCAGGGGGGGACAGGGCTCACCCCTCCACTTT. This translates into CASRGGQGSPLHF.

V usage is TRBV5-6 and J usage is TRBJ1-5; D is uncertain. Per germline, CDR1 SGHDT and CDR2 YYEEEE. The CDR3 runs to 15 residues. The germline V and J ends were trimmed by 0 bases and 0 bases, with 7 bases remaining between them. CDR3 region: CASSLAGPSNQPQHF. Here the CDR3 DNA reads TGTGCCAGCAGCTTGGCAGGTCCTAGCAATCAGCCCCAGCATTTT.

CDR3 in DNA: TGTGCCAGCAGTTTCACAGCGGGAGCCCGCACAGATACGCAGTATTTT. This gives the protein CASSFTAGARTDTQYF. The chain carries TRBV6-2 or TRBV6-3 and TRBJ2-3; 8 nucleotides match TRBD2. V was pared by 4 bases and J by 1 base, with 7 bases of the junction left unmatched. Germline CDR1 and CDR2: MNHEY and SVGEGT. There are 16 residues in the CDR3.

The chain couples TRBV12-3 or TRBV12-4 to TRBJ2-1; TRBD1 agrees at 7 bases. J gave up 6 bases and V 3 bases, and 2 bases lay outside the gene matches. This CDR3 contains 13 residues. CDR3 coding DNA: TGTGCCAGCAGTTTCGCAGGGGGCAATGAGCAGTTCTTC. Its translation: CASSFAGGNEQFF.

V and J are TRBV9 and TRBJ2-1, with D uncertain. This CDR3 has 13 residues. Germline CDR1 is SGDLS and CDR2 is YYNGEE. Trimming left V 4 bases short and J 3 bases short, with 8 bases between. The CDR3, as DNA: TGTGCCAGCAGCCAATCCTACTACAATGAGCAGTTCTTC. It translates to CASSQSYYNEQFF.

The rearrangement links TRBV7-3 to TRBJ2-7, with D possibly TRBD1 on 6 matching bases. CDR1 and CDR2 (germline): SGHTA, FQGTGA. This CDR3 is 15 amino acids long. The V end was cut by 2 bases, the J end by 3 bases, with 14 bases between. Here the CDR3 DNA reads TGTGCCAGCAGCTTATTCGCAGGGGAAGTCTACGAGCAGTACTTC. Amino acid sequence: CASSLFAGEVYEQYF.

The gene calls are TRBV5-4 and TRBJ1-1; D is possibly TRBD1 (5 bases). This CDR3 contains 16 residues. Per the germline V gene, CDR1 is SGHNT and CDR2 is YYREEE (reference sequence). V was shortened by 0 bases and J by 1 base, with 13 bases between the two germline ends. In DNA, the CDR3 is TGTGCCAGCAGCTTGGTGGGGGGTTTACAGAACACTGAAGCTTTCTTT. Translation gives CASSLVGGLQNTEAFF. Combining the CDR3 with reference TRBV5-4 and TRBJ1-1 gives the whole variable domain ETGVTQSPTHLIKTRGQQVTLRCSSQSGHNTVSWYQQALGQGPQFIFQYYREEENGRGNFPPRFSGLQFPNYSSELNVNALELDDSALYLCASSLVGGLQNTEAFFGQGTRLTVV.

The chain has TRBV20-1 and TRBJ2-1; D remains ambiguous. This CDR3 has 10 residues. Germline V gene lookup returns CDR1 DFQATT and CDR2 SNEGSKA (reference sequence). The ends were cut back, 6 bases at V and 4 bases at J, with 4 bases in the middle. In nucleotides, the CDR3 is TGCAGTGCCACTTACAATGAGCAGTTCTTC. Amino acid sequence: CSATYNEQFF.

The chain uses TRBV28 and TRBJ2-7; D is tentatively TRBD1 or TRBD2 (5 bases each). The CDR3 sequence is 15 residues long. V lost 2 bases, J lost 4 bases, and 15 bases lay in between. Germline values: CDR1 MDHEN, CDR2 SYDVKM. The CDR3 region has the DNA TGTGCCAGCAGTTTAACGTCGGGGCCTCGGTACGAGCAGTACTTC. Its protein is CASSLTSGPRYEQYF.

This rearrangement joins TRBV3-1 (or the pseudogene TRBV3-2) to TRBJ1-3; tentatively, D is TRBD1 (6 bases). This CDR3 comprises 16 residues. Trimming took off 1 base at V and 5 bases at J, with 15 bases between the two ends. Germline loops: CDR1 LGHDT, CDR2 YNNKEL (reference sequence). For the CDR3, the DNA is TGTGCCAGCAGCCAAGGCTACAGGGAAGTTAGAAACACCATATATTTT. Translating it yields CASSQGYREVRNTIYF.

The CDR3 is CASSSRDSYNEQFF. The CDR3 DNA sequence: TGTGCCAGCAGCTCCCGGGACAGCTACAATGAGCAGTTCTTC. The chain couples TRBV11-2 to TRBJ2-1; TRBD1 agrees at 7 bases. Germline V CDR1 and CDR2: SGHAT, FQNNGV. CDR3 length equals 14 residues. V lost 4 bases and J lost 3; bases outside the gene matches: 3.

This chain uses TRBV19 with TRBJ1-3, with TRBD1 identical over 7 bases. Germline V gene lookup returns CDR1 LNHDA and CDR2 SQIVND (reference sequence). The junction had 3 bases not matched to a gene; V was cut back by 4 bases and J by 0 bases. This CDR3 region has 15 residues. The CDR3 DNA sequence: TGTGCCAGTAGTACCGGGGACAGCTCTGGAAACACCATATATTTT. This encodes CASSTGDSSGNTIYF.